This TCR beta chain was identified during a study of blood T cell repertoires in COVID-19. Study background: The study drew acute and convalescent COVID-19 samples from the United States, Italy and Spain. PBMCs, B-cell-depleted T cells, or T cells were the source of the cDNA or gDNA that made up the material.

The CDR3 sequence is 16 residues long. Germline V gives CDR1 KGHDR, CDR2 SFDVKD. J was trimmed by 7 bases and V by 7 bases; bases with no gene match: 14. Only one count was recorded for this clone. The protocol was immunoSEQ multiplex PCR, while the TCRdb copy is restricted to in-frame clones and leaves out a portion. The sample includes more than 150,000 clones, 90% of them seen just once. The V and J genes are TRBV24-1 and TRBJ2-2; 7 bases match TRBD1. The sequence derives from a man aged 45-65 years with acute or convalescent COVID-19. The source material was peripheral blood. This CDR3 reads CATSATRGTVSGELFF. CDR3 in DNA: TGTGCCACCAGCGCGACCAGGGGGACAGTTAGCGGGGAGCTGTTTTTT.